These 18 T cell receptor beta chains originate from one sample sequenced in a study of blood T cell repertoires in COVID-19. Sequenced by immunoSEQ multiplex PCR; TCRdb stores in-frame clones only, minus some. The data hold around 340,000 clones, with around nine tenths observed a single time. Sequencing was performed on PBMCs or T cells enriched from blood (not recorded which). These receptors were taken from a woman aged 30 to 39 who had been exposed to COVID-19.

The count of this clone is one. The chain carries TRBV2 and TRBJ2-5; 9 positions agree with TRBD1. The CDR3 is 14 amino acids. Germline CDR1 SNHLY, CDR2 FYNNEI. With V trimmed by 11 bases and J by 0 bases, 7 bases remained unmatched. The CDR3 bases are TGTGCCCACAGAGGGACAGGGTACCAAGAGACCCAGTACTTC. This sequence encodes CAHRGTGYQETQYF. Using reference TRBV2 and TRBJ2-5 for the parts outside the CDR3, the full variable domain is EPEVTQTPSHQVTQMGQEVILRCVPISNHLYFYWYRQILGQKVEFLVSFYNNEISEKSEIFDDQFSVERPDGSNFTLKIRSTKLEDSAMYFCAHRGTGYQETQYFGPGTRLLVL.

The chain links TRBV2 to TRBJ1-2, with no clear D. There are 13 residues in the CDR3. CDR1 is SNHLY, CDR2 FYNNEI, per germline. Trimming stripped 6 bases from V and 8 bases from J, with 16 bases between. For the CDR3, the DNA is TGTGCCAGCAGGGACGGGAGGATAGGCGGCTACACCTTC. Translating it yields CASRDGRIGGYTF.

The chain carries TRBV7-6 and TRBJ2-7, with 10 bases that match TRBD1. V gave up 0 bases and J gave up 3 bases; unmatched junction bases: 14. The germline gives CDR1 SGHVS, CDR2 FNYEAQ. The CDR3 extends over 19 amino acids. CDR3 in DNA: TGTGCCAGCAGCTTAGCTCCCGTAGGGACAGGGGAGAGGAGCTACGAGCAGTACTTC. Amino acids: CASSLAPVGTGERSYEQYF.

The chain links TRBV15 to TRBJ2-7; D might be TRBD1 (6 bases). Germline-derived CDR1 and CDR2 are LNHNV and YYDKDF (reference sequence). This CDR3 has 16 amino acids. V lost 4 bases, J lost 4 bases, and 20 bases lay in between. The CDR3 sequence is CATSNVGYRAMYEQYF. The DNA of the CDR3 is TGTGCCACCAGCAACGTAGGTTACAGGGCGATGTACGAGCAGTACTTC.

This clone was picked up one time. J is TRBJ1-6 and V is TRBV15; 8 bases line up with TRBD1. V dropped 6 bases and J dropped 6; count of bases not matched to a gene: 1. This CDR3 has 13 amino acids. Germline-derived CDR1 and CDR2 are LNHNV and YYDKDF (reference sequence). CDR3 region: CATSGQGNSPLHF. Written as DNA, the CDR3 is TGTGCCACCAGTGGACAGGGTAATTCACCCCTCCACTTT. The full variable domain, in which reference TRBV15 and TRBJ1-6 provide the parts outside the CDR3, is DAMVIQNPRYQVTQFGKPVTLSCSQTLNHNVMYWYQQKSSQAPKLLFHYYDKDFNNEADTPDNFQSRRPNTSFCFLDIRSPGLGDTAMYLCATSGQGNSPLHFGNGTRLTVT.

The J gene is TRBJ2-1, the V gene TRBV3-1 (or the pseudogene TRBV3-2); 10 positions agree with TRBD2. The CDR3 is 17 amino acids. Germline V gene lookup returns CDR1 LGHDT and CDR2 YNNKEL (reference sequence). The ends lost 5 bases at V and 5 bases at J; junction bases unmatched: 12. CDR3 in amino acids: CASSIGRLAGADNEQFF. The CDR3 DNA is TGTGCCAGCAGCATTGGGAGGCTAGCGGGAGCAGACAATGAGCAGTTCTTC.

This chain joins TRBV28 and TRBJ1-2, with D possibly being TRBD1 (5 bases). The CDR3 is 16 residues long. V lost 3 bases to trimming and J lost 0 bases, with 14 bases between them. From germline, CDR1 is MDHEN and CDR2 SYDVKM. CDR3 DNA: TGTGCCAGCAGTTTTGGCGGGGGGTTGGCTAACTATGGCTACACCTTC. Encoded protein: CASSFGGGLANYGYTF.

The chain recombines TRBV5-4 with TRBJ2-7; 9 nucleotides align to TRBD2. Germline loops: CDR1 SGHNT, CDR2 YYREEE (reference sequence). The CDR3 is made up of 16 amino acids. J was trimmed by 0 bases and V by 2 bases; bases with no gene match: 6. The CDR3 nucleotides read TGTGCCAGCAGCTTACCCTCTAGCGGGGTCTCCTACGAGCAGTACTTC. Its protein product is CASSLPSSGVSYEQYF. Based on the CDR3 plus reference TRBV5-4 and TRBJ2-7, the full variable domain is ETGVTQSPTHLIKTRGQQVTLRCSSQSGHNTVSWYQQALGQGPQFIFQYYREEENGRGNFPPRFSGLQFPNYSSELNVNALELDDSALYLCASSLPSSGVSYEQYFGPGTRLTVT.

The chain links TRBV7-9 to TRBJ2-7, with D maybe TRBD2 (6 bases). Trimming took off 5 bases at V and 0 bases at J, with 11 bases between the two ends. The V gene's germline CDR1 is SEHNR and CDR2 FQNEAQ (reference sequence). The CDR3 loop spans 14 amino acids. The CDR3 nucleotides are TGTGCCAGCAGCGAGCCCGGGAGCTCCTACGAGCAGTACTTC. Translated: CASSEPGSSYEQYF.

The chain combines TRBV11-2 with TRBJ1-4; a weak D match, TRBD1 (6 bases). The germline gives CDR1 SGHAT, CDR2 FQNNGV. The V end was cut by 4 bases, the J end by 0 bases, with 9 bases between. The CDR3 spans 15 residues. DNA for the CDR3: TGTGCCAGCAGCTCAGACAGGTCAACTAATGAAAAACTGTTTTTT. It specifies CASSSDRSTNEKLFF.

This chain uses TRBV9 with TRBJ2-4, with 7 bases matching TRBD2. There are 13 residues in the CDR3. V trimming: 3 bases; J trimming: 8 bases; junction bases outside the gene matches: 5. Germline CDR1 SGDLS, CDR2 YYNGEE. In DNA, the CDR3 is TGTGCCAGCAGCGGCACCGCGGGGGACATTCAGTACTTC. It yields the protein CASSGTAGDIQYF.

V and J are TRBV16 and TRBJ2-6, with D possibly being TRBD2 (5 bases). V lost 3 bases, J lost 2 bases, and 5 bases lay in between. Germline assignment: CDR1 KGHSY and CDR2 FQNENV. The CDR3 length is 14 residues. As DNA, the CDR3 is TGTGCCAGCAGCCAGGGAGCTGGGGCCAACGTCCTGACTTTC. Translated: CASSQGAGANVLTF.

The genes are TRBV18 and TRBJ2-5; a weak D match, TRBD2 (5 bases). The V gene's germline CDR1 is KGHSH and CDR2 LQKENI. V was clipped by 5 bases and J by 2 bases, with 12 bases between them. The CDR3 has 14 amino acids. CDR3 in DNA: TGTGCCAGCTCATCAGACGGGGTGCAAGAGACCCAGTACTTC. Translated, it gives CASSSDGVQETQYF. Supplemented by reference TRBV18 and TRBJ2-5, the full variable domain reads NAGVMQNPRHLVRRRGQEARLRCSPMKGHSHVYWYRQLPEEGLKFMVYLQKENIIDESGMPKERFSAEFPKEGPSILRIQQVVRGDSAAYFCASSSDGVQETQYFGPGTRLLVL.

The chain uses TRBV19 and TRBJ2-3; 9 nucleotides line up with TRBD2. The ends lost 5 bases at V and 2 bases at J; junction bases unmatched: 8. Per germline, CDR1 LNHDA and CDR2 SQIVND (reference sequence). The CDR3 spans 16 residues. The CDR3 loop is CASSVPAGGSTDTQYF. The CDR3 region has the DNA TGTGCCAGTAGTGTCCCAGCGGGAGGATCCACAGATACGCAGTATTTT.

The V call is TRBV11-2, the J call TRBJ2-5, with 8 bases that match TRBD2. Trimming at V came to 7 bases and at J to 2 bases, leaving 12 bases not matched to a gene. Germline-derived CDR1 and CDR2 are SGHAT and FQNNGV. This CDR3 is built from 16 residues. DNA of the CDR3: TGTGCCAGCATAAGGGGGGCTAGCGGGTCTCAAGAGACCCAGTACTTC. It codes for CASIRGASGSQETQYF.

The gene calls are TRBV10-3 and TRBJ2-7; TRBD2 is a possible D gene (5 bases). Germline V lookup: CDR1 ENHRY, CDR2 SYGVKD. V was shortened by 4 bases and J by 3 bases, with 13 bases between the two germline ends. The CDR3 length is 14 residues. Here the CDR3 DNA reads TGTGCCATCAGTGTAAATCTTGGGAGCTACGAGCAGTACTTC. It specifies CAISVNLGSYEQYF.

This chain links TRBV6-5 with TRBJ2-1; TRBD2 matches at 9 bases. Germline CDR1 and CDR2: MNHEY and SVGAGI. The CDR3 runs 14 residues. The junction had 3 bases not matched to a gene; V was cut back by 4 bases and J by 5 bases. The CDR3 DNA sequence: TGTGCCAGCAGTTCCCGACTAGCGGACAATGAGCAGTTCTTC. Translation gives CASSSRLADNEQFF.

This chain uses TRBV27 with TRBJ1-1; D ambiguous. Per the germline V gene, CDR1 is MNHEY and CDR2 is SMNVEV (reference sequence). The CDR3 has 15 residues. V was shortened by 8 bases and J by 2 bases, with 18 bases between the two germline ends. CDR3 sequence (DNA): TGTGCCAGCCTACCAGACTGGGCGGGAAACACTGAAGCTTTCTTT. Its translation is CASLPDWAGNTEAFF.